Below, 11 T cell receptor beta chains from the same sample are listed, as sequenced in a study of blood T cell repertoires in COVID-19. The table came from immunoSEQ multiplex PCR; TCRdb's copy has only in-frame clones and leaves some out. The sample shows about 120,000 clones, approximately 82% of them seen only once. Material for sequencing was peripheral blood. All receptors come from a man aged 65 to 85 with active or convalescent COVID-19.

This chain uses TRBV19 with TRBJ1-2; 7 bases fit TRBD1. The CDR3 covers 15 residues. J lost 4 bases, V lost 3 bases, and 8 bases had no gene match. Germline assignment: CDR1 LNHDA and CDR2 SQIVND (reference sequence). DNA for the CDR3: TGTGCCAGTAGTATCCCGACAGGGAAGACCTATGGCTACACCTTC. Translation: CASSIPTGKTYGYTF.

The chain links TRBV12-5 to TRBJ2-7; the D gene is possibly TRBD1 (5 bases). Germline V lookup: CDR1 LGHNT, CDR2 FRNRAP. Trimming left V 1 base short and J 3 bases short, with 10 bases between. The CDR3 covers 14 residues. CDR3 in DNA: TGTGCTAGTGGTTTGGCGGCAGGGAACTACGAGCAGTACTTC. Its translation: CASGLAAGNYEQYF.

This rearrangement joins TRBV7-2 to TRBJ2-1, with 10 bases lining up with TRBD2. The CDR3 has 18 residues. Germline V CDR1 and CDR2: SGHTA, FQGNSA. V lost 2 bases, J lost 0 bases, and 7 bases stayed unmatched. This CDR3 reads CASSLTSGGASSYNEQFF. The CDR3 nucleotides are TGTGCCAGCAGCTTAACCAGCGGGGGGGCTAGCTCCTACAATGAGCAGTTCTTC.

Here the CDR3 reads CASSPRGQGGGYEQYF. The CDR3 DNA is TGTGCCAGTAGTCCTCGGGGACAGGGTGGTGGTTACGAGCAGTACTTC. This chain links TRBV19 with TRBJ2-7, with 9 positions matching TRBD1. The CDR3 length is 16 residues. V trimming: 5 bases; J trimming: 4 bases; junction bases outside the gene matches: 12. In germline, CDR1 is LNHDA, CDR2 SQIVND (reference sequence). The variable domain in full, completed from reference TRBV19 and TRBJ2-7, reads DGGITQSPKYLFRKEGQNVTLSCEQNLNHDAMYWYRQDPGQGLRLIYYSQIVNDFQKGDIAEGYSVSREKKESFPLTVTSAQKNPTAFYLCASSPRGQGGGYEQYFGPGTRLTVT.

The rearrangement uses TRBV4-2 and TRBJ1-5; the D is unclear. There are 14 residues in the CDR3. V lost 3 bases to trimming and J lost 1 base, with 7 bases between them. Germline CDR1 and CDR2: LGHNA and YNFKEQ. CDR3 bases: TGTGCCAGCAGCCAGGAGGGAAGCAATCAGCCCCAGCATTTT. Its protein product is CASSQEGSNQPQHF.

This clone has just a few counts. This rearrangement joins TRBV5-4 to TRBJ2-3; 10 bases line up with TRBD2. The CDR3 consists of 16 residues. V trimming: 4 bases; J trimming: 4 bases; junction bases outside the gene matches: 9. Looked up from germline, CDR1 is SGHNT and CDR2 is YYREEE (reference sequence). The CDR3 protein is CASSPGGAGGSDTQYF. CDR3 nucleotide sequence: TGTGCCAGCAGCCCCGGGGGAGCGGGAGGGTCAGATACGCAGTATTTT.

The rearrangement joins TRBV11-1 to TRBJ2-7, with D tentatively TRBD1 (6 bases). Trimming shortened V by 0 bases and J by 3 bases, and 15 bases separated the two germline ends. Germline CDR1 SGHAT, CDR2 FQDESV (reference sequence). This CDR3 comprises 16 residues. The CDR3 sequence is CASSLAGDNLYYEQYF. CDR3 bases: TGTGCCAGCAGCTTAGCTGGGGACAACCTCTACTACGAGCAGTACTTC.

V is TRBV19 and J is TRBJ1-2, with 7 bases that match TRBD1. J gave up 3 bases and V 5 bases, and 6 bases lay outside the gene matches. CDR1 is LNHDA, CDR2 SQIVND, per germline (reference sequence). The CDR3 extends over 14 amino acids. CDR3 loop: CASSRQGVDYGYTF. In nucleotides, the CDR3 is TGTGCCAGTAGTCGTCAGGGGGTGGACTATGGCTACACCTTC.

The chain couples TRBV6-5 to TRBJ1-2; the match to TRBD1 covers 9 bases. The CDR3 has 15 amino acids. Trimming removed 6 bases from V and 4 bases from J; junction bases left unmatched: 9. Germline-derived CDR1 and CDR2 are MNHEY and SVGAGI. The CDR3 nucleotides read TGTGCCAGCAGCCCCGGGACAGGGTTTTCCTATGGCTACACCTTC. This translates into CASSPGTGFSYGYTF.

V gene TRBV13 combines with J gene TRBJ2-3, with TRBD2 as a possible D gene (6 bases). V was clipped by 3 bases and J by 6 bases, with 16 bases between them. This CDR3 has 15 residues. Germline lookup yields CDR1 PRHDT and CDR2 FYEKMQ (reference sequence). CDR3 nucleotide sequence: TGTGCCAGCAGCTTCGGGCGGGGCTACGGGGATACGCAGTATTTT. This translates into CASSFGRGYGDTQYF.

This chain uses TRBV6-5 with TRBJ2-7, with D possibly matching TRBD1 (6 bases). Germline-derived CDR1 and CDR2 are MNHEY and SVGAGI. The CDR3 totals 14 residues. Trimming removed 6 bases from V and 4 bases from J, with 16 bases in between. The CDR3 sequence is CASRVGTLSYEQYF. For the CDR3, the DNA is TGTGCCAGCAGGGTAGGGACACTCAGTTACGAGCAGTACTTC.